This TCR beta chain was identified during a study of blood T cell repertoires in COVID-19 (dated by TCRdb to the early 2020s). Looking at the study overall: The collaborator samples originated in the United States, Italy and Spain and spanned the acute and convalescent phases of COVID-19. Nearly every sample came with metadata listing a de-identified subject ID, COVID-19 status, age in years and sex. The material from the prospective study consisted of cDNA or gDNA derived from T cells, B-cell-depleted T cells, or PBMCs. Samples were obtained from the ongoing ImmuneRACE study (first 160 participants) and from 1,200 or so subjects provided by 6 global collaborators. The dataset comprised deeply sampled blood TCRbeta repertoires from subjects exposed to, actively infected with, or recovered from COVID-19. Where available, HLA class I and class II types were obtained from metadata supplied by the sample provider rather than from assay-based typing. The repertoires were released in a freely available public database meant as a resource for research on the immune response to SARS-CoV-2.

Whole blood was collected in K2EDTA tubes by collaborating institutions according to the institutions' own protocols. Collaborator samples were shipped for TCRbeta analysis as frozen whole blood, isolated PBMCs, or DNA extracted from either sample type. What the work shows at the level of the full study, not this receptor alone: The amount of clinical and demographic metadata varied by source and participant and was provided uncurated.

V lost 4 bases and J lost 2 bases, and the count of bases not matched to a germline gene is 8. The CDR3 has 15 amino acids, counting the end cysteine and phenylalanine. CDR3 DNA only is kept here, 45 bases in frame from base 1. The germline V gene (reference sequence) sets CDR1 to SGHNT and CDR2 to YYREEE. A remark on this clone: The specificity of this receptor is unknown. Base qualities were left out, and no much larger clone turns up one base away.

TCRbeta CDR3 regions were amplified from genomic DNA by means of the immunoSEQ Assay, a bias-controlled multiplex PCR. In the source study's methods: The number of nucleated cells in each sample was estimated by amplification of reference gene primers within the assay. Sequence reads were collapsed and filtered to measure the absolute abundance of every unique TCRbeta CDR3 rearrangement. For each sample, productive Simpson clonality was calculated as the square root of Simpson's diversity index across productive rearrangements. This is the immuneACCESS table as TCRdb keeps it, with only in-frame sequences that have V and J called. A part of the clones is gone; compared with another copy, unresolved V genes explain less than half, and the rest is unexplained. V and J calls plus clone size are reproduced from that table; the DNA served to infer D and trimming. Recorded for this sample are 130,000 or so clones; approximately 88% of them occurred a single time. Around 1.4% of the sample lies in the top ten.

Sequencing used peripheral blood. The receptor was derived from a man aged 55-75 years with acute or convalescent COVID-19. The chain joins TRBV5-4 to TRBJ2-5; TRBD2 aligns with 7 central bases. In nucleotide form, the sequence is TGTGCCAGCAGCCTGACAACCGGGGGGCAAGAGACCCAGTACTTC. This sequence encodes CASSLTTGGQETQYF.